This T cell receptor beta chain was captured by sequencing in a study of CD8 T cells in ankylosing spondylitis. Overall study results and limits: Disease-linked clones had a CD8+ phenotype and relatively low frequency in peripheral blood. Within matched ankylosing spondylitis synovial fluid, disease-linked clones were reportedly significantly enriched.

In its sample, this clonotype was seen many times. Its antigen is unidentified. Preparation of TCR beta libraries was done by quantitative 5'-RACE with molecular barcodes. Each CDR3 protein gets one entry after TCRdb re-called the 5' RACE reads with MiXCR. The sample yields 220,000 or so distinct CDR3 sequences, about 10% seen once. The CDR3 contains 16 residues. Germline V gene lookup returns CDR1 SGHRS and CDR2 YFSETQ. With V trimmed by 0 bases and J by 2 bases, 4 bases remained unmatched. The receptor was derived from a male donor with ankylosing spondylitis or in good health (not recorded which). This chain connects TRBV5-1 to TRBJ1-4; 7 bases align to TRBD1. The source material was blood, either unsorted or a sorted T cell fraction (not recorded which). The CDR3 loop reads CASSLAGQLTNEKLFF. The CDR3 coding sequence is TGCGCCAGCAGCTTGGCGGGACAGCTTACTAATGAAAAACTGTTTTTT.